This T cell receptor (beta chain) was captured in a study of blood T cell repertoires in COVID-19. Across the whole study: Sample material is recorded as cDNA or gDNA derived from T cells, B-cell-depleted T cells, or PBMCs.

The V gene end was trimmed by 10 bases and the J gene end by 4 bases; junction bases not matched to a gene: 9. The CDR3 loop spans 13 amino acids. Germline CDR1 reads MDHEN; CDR2 reads SYDVKM. Per the authors' pipeline: How many nucleated cells were present was estimated from reference gene primer amplification. Profiling relied on immunoSEQ multiplex PCR, and the TCRdb table lists in-frame clones only, not all of them. The D gene and trimming were derived from the DNA, and the V and J assignments and clone size from that table. Of 120,000 to 150,000 clones listed, about 91% are singletons. The clonotype comes from a woman aged 50 to 60 with acute or convalescent COVID-19. This rearrangement joins TRBV28 to TRBJ1-2, with 7 bases aligning to TRBD1. The specimen sequenced was peripheral blood. The CDR3 coding sequence is TGTGCCAACTCCAAGACAGGGTTCTATGGCTACACCTTC. Translating gives CANSKTGFYGYTF.